This entry is about one TCR beta chain. What it binds is unknown. This sample is drawn from a study of metastatic and nonmetastatic thyroid tumors. Notes on the study in general: The study reportedly found significantly higher TCR beta diversity in malignant thyroid tumors than benign nodules, in blood and tumor.

The authors' processing: Differences in CDR3 between clinicopathological groups were drawn on to build a classifier intended to discriminate distant-metastatic papillary thyroid cancer patients. TCRdb reanalyzed the PCR reads with MiXCR. TCRdb assigned the V and J calls; the authors' analysis was not used. The sample shows about 20,000 clones, about a third of them seen only once. All patients reached thyroid surgery having received no treatment beforehand. Material for sequencing was tumor tissue. The sequence derives from a female donor with papillary thyroid cancer or a benign thyroid nodule (not recorded which). Some clones in this sample may be carry-over from other donors' samples.

Here the CDR3 DNA reads TGTGCCAGCAGTGAATTTTGGGCGGGCACAGATACGCAGTATTTT. It is translated as CASSEFWAGTDTQYF. V usage is TRBV6-1 and J usage is TRBJ2-3; D is ambiguous. The germline V gene has CDR1 MNHNS and CDR2 SASEGT. Trimming shortened V by 2 bases and J by 1 base, and 10 bases separated the two germline ends. This CDR3 has 15 residues.